Listed here are 2 T cell receptor beta chains from one sample, sequenced in a study of blood T cell repertoires in COVID-19. The assay was immunoSEQ multiplex PCR, and TCRdb's table has in-frame clones only and misses some. The sample consists of some 400,000 clones, roughly 77% of them appearing once. Sample: peripheral blood. These receptors were obtained from a human donor with acute or convalescent COVID-19. The donor label of this sample is uncertain.

This clone showed up just once. The rearrangement uses TRBV27 and TRBJ1-1; D gene ambiguous. The CDR3 covers 14 residues. CDR1 MNHEY and CDR2 SMNVEV come from the germline V gene (reference sequence). V dropped 5 bases and J dropped 11 bases, with 21 bases sitting between them. The CDR3 DNA follows: TGTGCCAGCAGTCCCCCGGGTGGAATTGGCGAGGCTTTCTTT. This sequence encodes CASSPPGGIGEAFF.

The chain couples TRBV18 to TRBJ2-3; 12 bases align to TRBD2. V was pared by 3 bases and J by 3 bases, with 7 bases of the junction left unmatched. Germline CDR1 is KGHSH and CDR2 is LQKENI. This CDR3 has 17 residues. The CDR3 region has the DNA TGTGCCAGCTCACCCTCTAGCGGGGGGGCTCGGACAGATACGCAGTATTTT. The encoded protein is CASSPSSGGARTDTQYF.